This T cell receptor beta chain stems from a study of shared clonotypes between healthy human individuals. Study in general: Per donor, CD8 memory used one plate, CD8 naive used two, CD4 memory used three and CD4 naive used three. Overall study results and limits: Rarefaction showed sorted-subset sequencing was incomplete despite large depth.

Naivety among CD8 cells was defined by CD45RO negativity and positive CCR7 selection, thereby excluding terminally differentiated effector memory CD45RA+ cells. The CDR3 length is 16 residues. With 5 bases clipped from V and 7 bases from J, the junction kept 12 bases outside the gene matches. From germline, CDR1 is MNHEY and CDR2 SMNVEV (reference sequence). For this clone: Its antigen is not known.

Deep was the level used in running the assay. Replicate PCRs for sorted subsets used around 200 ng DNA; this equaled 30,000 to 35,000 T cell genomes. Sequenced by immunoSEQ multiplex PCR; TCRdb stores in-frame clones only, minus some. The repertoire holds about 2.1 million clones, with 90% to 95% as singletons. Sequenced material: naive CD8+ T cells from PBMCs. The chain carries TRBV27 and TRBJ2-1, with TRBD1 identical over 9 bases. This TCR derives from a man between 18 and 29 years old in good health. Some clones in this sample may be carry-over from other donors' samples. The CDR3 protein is CASSVTPGQGGNEQFF. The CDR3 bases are TGTGCCAGCAGTGTAACCCCGGGACAGGGAGGGAATGAGCAGTTCTTC.